What follows describes a single TCR beta chain. This record comes from a study of cytomegalovirus exposure and HLA in healthy donors. Assay used: immunoSEQ multiplex PCR; TCRdb lists only in-frame clones, some missing. The sample has some 290,000 clones; approximately 86% are singletons. The CDR3 contains 16 residues. Germline CDR1 is SGHRS and CDR2 is YFSETQ. The J segment lost 7 bases and the V segment lost 0 bases, leaving 7 bases of the junction unmatched. Material: PBMCs. The chain combines TRBV5-1 with TRBJ2-1, with 10 bases fitting TRBD2. This TCR was sampled from a man under 40 in good health and CMV-seronegative. The DNA of the CDR3 is TGCGCCAGCAGCTTGGATCGAGCGGGGGGGAAAAATGAGCAGTTCTTC. As protein: CASSLDRAGGKNEQFF.